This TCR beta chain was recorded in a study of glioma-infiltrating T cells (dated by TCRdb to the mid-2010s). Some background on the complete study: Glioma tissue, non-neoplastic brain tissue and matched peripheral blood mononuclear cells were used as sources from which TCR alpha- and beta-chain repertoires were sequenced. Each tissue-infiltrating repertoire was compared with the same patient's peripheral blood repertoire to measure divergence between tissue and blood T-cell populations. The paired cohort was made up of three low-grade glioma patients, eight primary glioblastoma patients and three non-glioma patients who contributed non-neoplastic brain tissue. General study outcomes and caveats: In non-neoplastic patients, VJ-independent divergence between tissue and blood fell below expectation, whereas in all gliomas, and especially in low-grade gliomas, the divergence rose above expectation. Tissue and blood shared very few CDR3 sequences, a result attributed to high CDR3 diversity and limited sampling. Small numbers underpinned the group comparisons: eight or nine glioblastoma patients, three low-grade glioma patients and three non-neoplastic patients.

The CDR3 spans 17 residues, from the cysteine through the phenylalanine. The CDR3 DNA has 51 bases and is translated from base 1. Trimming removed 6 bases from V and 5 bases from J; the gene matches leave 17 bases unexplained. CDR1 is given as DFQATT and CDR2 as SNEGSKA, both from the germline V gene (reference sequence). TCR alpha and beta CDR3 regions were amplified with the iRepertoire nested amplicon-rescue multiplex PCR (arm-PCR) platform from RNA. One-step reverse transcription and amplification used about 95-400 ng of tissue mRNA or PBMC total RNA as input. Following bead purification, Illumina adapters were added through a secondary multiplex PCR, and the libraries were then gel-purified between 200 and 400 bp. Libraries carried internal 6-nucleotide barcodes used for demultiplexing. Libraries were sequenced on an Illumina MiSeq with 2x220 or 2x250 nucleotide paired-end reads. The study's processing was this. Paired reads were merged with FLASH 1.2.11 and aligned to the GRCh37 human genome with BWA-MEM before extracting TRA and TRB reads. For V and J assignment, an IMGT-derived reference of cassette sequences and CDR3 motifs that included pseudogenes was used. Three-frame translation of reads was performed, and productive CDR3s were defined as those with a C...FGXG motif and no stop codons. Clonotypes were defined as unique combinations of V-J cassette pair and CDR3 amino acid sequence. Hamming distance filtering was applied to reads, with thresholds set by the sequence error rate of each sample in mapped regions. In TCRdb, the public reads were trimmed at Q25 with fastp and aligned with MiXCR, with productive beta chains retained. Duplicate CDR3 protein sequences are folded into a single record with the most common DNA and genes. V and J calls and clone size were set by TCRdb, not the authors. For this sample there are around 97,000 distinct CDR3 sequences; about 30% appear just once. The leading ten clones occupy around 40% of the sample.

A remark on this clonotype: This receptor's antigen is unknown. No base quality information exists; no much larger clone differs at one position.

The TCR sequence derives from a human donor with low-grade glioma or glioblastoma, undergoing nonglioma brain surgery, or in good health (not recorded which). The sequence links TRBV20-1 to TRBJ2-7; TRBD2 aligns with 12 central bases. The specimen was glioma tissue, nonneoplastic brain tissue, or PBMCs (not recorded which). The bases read TGCAGTGCACCGGGACTAGCGGGTGTTTCCTCCTACAACGAGCAGTACTTC. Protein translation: CSAPGLAGVSSYNEQYF.